This section outlines one T cell receptor (beta chain) sequence together with its context. TCR beta CDR3 sequences were amplified from RNA transcripts. The HTBI primer set was used in a first-round RT-PCR of the TCR CDR3. TCRdb reanalysed the multiplex PCR reads using MiXCR and keeps one entry per CDR3 protein. The sample holds around 300,000 distinct CDR3 sequences, roughly 13% seen once. These data come from a study of T cells in Graves' hyperthyroidism and ophthalmopathy. From germline, CDR1 is SQVTM and CDR2 ANQGSEA. The V gene end was trimmed by 7 bases and the J gene end by 5 bases; junction bases not matched to a gene: 8. The CDR3 consists of 13 residues.

The source is a woman aged 40 to 49 with Graves' hyperthyroidism. This rearrangement joins TRBV29-1 to TRBJ2-1; 7 bases are a match to TRBD2. Material for sequencing was blood. The CDR3 reads CSAGLGLDNEQFF. The CDR3 DNA follows: TGCAGCGCCGGACTAGGTCTAGACAATGAGCAGTTCTTC.